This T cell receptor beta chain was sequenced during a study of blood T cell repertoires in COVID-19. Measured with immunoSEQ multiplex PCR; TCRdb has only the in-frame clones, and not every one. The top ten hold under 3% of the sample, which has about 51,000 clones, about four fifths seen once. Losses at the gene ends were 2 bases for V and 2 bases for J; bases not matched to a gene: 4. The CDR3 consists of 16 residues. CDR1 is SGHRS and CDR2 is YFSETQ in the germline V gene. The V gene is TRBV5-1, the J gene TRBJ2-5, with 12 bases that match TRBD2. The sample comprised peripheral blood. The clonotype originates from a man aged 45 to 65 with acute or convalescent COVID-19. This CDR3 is CASSFYLAGGQETQYF. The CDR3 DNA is TGCGCCAGCAGCTTCTATCTAGCGGGAGGGCAAGAGACCCAGTACTTC. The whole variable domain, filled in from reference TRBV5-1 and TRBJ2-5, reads KAGVTQTPRYLIKTRGQQVTLSCSPISGHRSVSWYQQTPGQGLQFLFEYFSETQRNKGNFPGRFSGRQFSNSRSEMNVSTLELGDSALYLCASSFYLAGGQETQYFGPGTRLLVL.